The rows below give T cell receptor beta chains drawn from one sample of a study of Ad26.COV2.S vaccination and SARS-CoV-2 variants. Method: immunoSEQ multiplex PCR; TCRdb's copy keeps in-frame clones and lacks some. The sample lists around 450,000 clones; 89% were seen once. The material sequenced was peripheral blood, taken in a trial of Ad26.COV2.S vaccine versus placebo. Receptors were obtained from a person between 18 and 65 years old who received the Ad26.COV2.S COVID-19 vaccine or a placebo. CDR3s include the opening cysteine and the closing phenylalanine or tryptophan. D genes are given only for firm matches. Not all rows give a size; the values are once, few, many and, for expanded clones, a class.

j_call	d_call	clone_size	v_call	cdr3_aa	cdr3_nt
TRBJ1-4	TRBD1	.	TRBV2	CASTRGQGRKLFF	TGTGCCAGTACACGAGGACAGGGTAGAAAACTGTTTTTT
TRBJ2-4	.	.	TRBV7-2	CASSFLPTLGDIQYF	TGTGCCAGCAGCTTTCTTCCTACCTTGGGGGACATTCAGTACTTC
TRBJ1-1	.	.	TRBV27	CASSLARNTEAFF	TGTGCCAGCAGCCTCGCGAGGAACACTGAAGCTTTCTTT
TRBJ2-3	TRBD2	.	TRBV5-8	CASSLPLVAGGFTDTQYF	TGTGCCAGCAGCTTGCCCCTCGTAGCGGGAGGGTTCACAGATACGCAGTATTTT
TRBJ1-4	TRBD1	.	TRBV6-5	CATTGGQHEKLFF	TGTGCCACTACAGGGGGCCAACATGAAAAACTGTTTTTT
TRBJ1-2	TRBD1	.	TRBV7-9	CASSQTRQGALRGYTF	TGTGCCAGCAGCCAGACACGACAGGGGGCGCTTCGAGGCTACACCTTC
TRBJ2-3	TRBD2	.	TRBV29-1	CSVEGGITSTDTQYF	TGCAGCGTTGAGGGAGGGATTACTAGCACAGATACGCAGTATTTT
TRBJ2-5	.	.	TRBV7-9	CASRPNRDKETQYF	TGTGCCAGCAGGCCAAACAGGGATAAAGAGACCCAGTACTTC
TRBJ2-5	TRBD1	.	TRBV7-9	CASSYNAVDRGLKETQYF	TGTGCCAGCAGCTACAATGCTGTGGACAGGGGTTTAAAAGAGACCCAGTACTTC
TRBJ2-5	TRBD2	.	TRBV3-1/TRBV3-2	CASSPWTSGDKTQYF	TGTGCCAGCAGCCCTTGGACTAGCGGGGACAAGACCCAGTACTTC
TRBJ1-2	TRBD1	.	TRBV11-2	CASSLEWTGKNYGYTF	TGTGCCAGCAGCTTAGAGTGGACAGGGAAAAACTATGGCTACACCTTC
TRBJ2-3	.	.	TRBV6-5	CASSRGGTSSDTQYF	TGTGCCAGCAGTCGAGGCGGGACCAGTTCAGATACGCAGTATTTT
TRBJ2-5	.	few	TRBV11-3	CASSANGQIQETQYF	TGTGCCAGCAGCGCAAACGGGCAGATTCAAGAGACCCAGTACTTC
TRBJ1-5	TRBD1	.	TRBV18	CASSPPGQGGQPQHF	TGTGCCAGCTCACCACCGGGACAGGGAGGACAGCCCCAGCATTTT
TRBJ1-2	TRBD1	.	TRBV4-2	CASSQVILTAGGGYGYTF	TGTGCCAGCAGCCAAGTAATTTTGACTGCAGGGGGCGGCTATGGCTACACCTTC
TRBJ2-1	TRBD1	once	TRBV28	CASSSPTGGDYNEQFF	TGTGCCAGCAGTTCCCCGACAGGGGGGGACTACAATGAGCAGTTCTTC
TRBJ1-3	.	.	TRBV6-5	CASKLIGSAGNTIYF	TGTGCCAGCAAGTTAATAGGGAGCGCTGGAAACACCATATATTTT
TRBJ2-7	.	.	TRBV5-6	CASSGRGPTYEQYF	TGTGCCAGCAGCGGCAGGGGACCCACCTACGAGCAGTACTTC
TRBJ1-1	.	.	TRBV5-4	CASSLEVNTEAFF	TGTGCCAGCAGCCTGGAGGTGAACACTGAAGCTTTCTTT
TRBJ2-1	TRBD2	.	TRBV6-5	CASRGTSASYNEQFF	TGTGCCAGCAGGGGGACTAGCGCCTCCTACAATGAGCAGTTCTTC
TRBJ2-7	TRBD1	.	TRBV7-8	CASSLVGQGREQYF	TGTGCCAGCAGCTTAGTGGGACAGGGGCGCGAGCAGTACTTC
TRBJ2-6	.	once	TRBV28	CASGQFWTPSGANVLTF	TGTGCCAGCGGCCAATTCTGGACCCCCTCTGGGGCCAACGTCCTGACTTTC
TRBJ2-6	.	.	TRBV15	CATSREVISGANVLTF	TGTGCCACCAGCAGAGAGGTTATCTCTGGGGCCAACGTCCTGACTTTC
TRBJ1-2	TRBD1	.	TRBV27	CASSYTGTVVSSDFYGYTF	TGTGCCAGCAGTTATACCGGGACAGTGGTGAGCTCCGATTTTTATGGCTACACCTTC
TRBJ1-4	.	few	TRBV2	CASSGYNEKLFF	TGTGCCAGCAGCGGGTATAATGAAAAACTGTTTTTT
TRBJ1-4	TRBD1	once	TRBV15	CATSRPGTGWGEKLFF	TGTGCCACCAGCAGACCAGGGACAGGGTGGGGGGAAAAACTGTTTTTT
TRBJ1-1	TRBD1	.	TRBV15	CATSRRTGVGNTEAFF	TGTGCCACCAGCAGGCGGACAGGGGTGGGGAACACTGAAGCTTTCTTT
TRBJ2-7	TRBD2	.	TRBV27	CASSFRLAGDNYEQYF	TGTGCCAGCAGTTTTCGACTAGCGGGAGACAACTACGAGCAGTACTTC
TRBJ2-7	TRBD1	.	TRBV25-1	CASSGRTGLRNEQYF	TGTGCCAGCAGTGGCCGGACAGGGTTGAGAAACGAGCAGTACTTC
TRBJ1-6	.	.	TRBV7-3	CASSFRQRNQLSNSPLHF	TGTGCCAGCAGCTTCCGACAGCGAAACCAGCTATCTAATTCACCCCTCCACTTT
TRBJ2-3	.	.	TRBV5-4	CASSRRFPNTDTQYF	TGTGCCAGCAGCCGGCGGTTTCCCAACACAGATACGCAGTATTTT
TRBJ2-5	.	.	TRBV4-1	CASSQELGLAKKETQYF	TGCGCCAGCAGCCAAGAGCTTGGGCTAGCGAAGAAAGAGACCCAGTACTTC
TRBJ1-2	.	few	TRBV30	CAWRFMNSPAGGYTF	TGTGCCTGGAGGTTTATGAACAGCCCGGCGGGTGGCTACACCTTC
TRBJ2-3	TRBD2	.	TRBV6-6	CASSPTSSGSLYTQYF	TGTGCCAGCAGCCCGACGTCTAGCGGGAGTCTTTATACGCAGTATTTT
TRBJ2-7	TRBD2	.	TRBV28	CASSLVAGAYEQYF	TGTGCCAGCAGTTTAGTAGCGGGAGCCTACGAGCAGTACTTC
TRBJ2-5	TRBD2	.	TRBV7-2	CASSLFVRSGGEETQYF	TGTGCCAGCAGCTTATTTGTTCGTAGCGGGGGGGAAGAGACCCAGTACTTC
TRBJ2-3	.	.	TRBV6-4	CASSDSSADTQYF	TGTGCCAGCAGTGACTCGAGTGCAGATACGCAGTATTTT
TRBJ2-3	TRBD2	.	TRBV6-5	CASTSGRGGLDTQYF	TGTGCCAGCACCTCCGGGAGGGGGGGCTTAGATACGCAGTATTTT
TRBJ2-7	.	.	TRBV30	CAWSEAVYEQYF	TGTGCCTGGAGCGAGGCTGTTTACGAGCAGTACTTC
TRBJ1-2	.	.	TRBV6-5	CASRGGGGYTF	TGTGCCAGCAGGGGTGGCGGGGGCTACACCTTC